This T cell receptor (beta chain) was sequenced for a study of regulatory T cells in long-lasting Graves disease. V was trimmed by 6 bases and J by 5 bases, leaving 23 bases between them. CDR3 length: 18 amino acids. Germline CDR1 reads MDHEN; CDR2 reads SYDVKM. This clonotype was observed at least ten times. TCR beta libraries were built with iRepertoire HTBI primers and Arm-PCR of CDR3 regions. Via MiXCR, TCRdb re-called the multiplex PCR reads, giving one row per CDR3 protein. There are about half a million distinct CDR3 sequences in the sample; approximately 23% occur only once, and about an eighth lies in the top ten. Sample time point: persistent/refractory GD, antithyroid drugs over 5 years with positive TRAb. From PBMCs, RNA was extracted and then used to make the TCR library. Graves' disease was diagnosed by American Thyroid Association guidelines.

This receptor was identified in a female donor with Graves disease. The sequencing here drew on peripheral blood mononuclear cells (PBMCs), taken when the disease was refractory, from a patient treated with antithyroid drugs. V gene TRBV28 combines with J gene TRBJ1-6; no clear D. The CDR3, as DNA: TGTGCCAGCAGCCCTAGCGAAGGTTTTTACGGGAATAATTCACCCCTCCACTTT. Translated, it gives CASSPSEGFYGNNSPLHF.